This entry lists 19 T cell receptor beta chains sequenced from one sample in a study of blood T cell repertoires in COVID-19. Repertoires were generated with immunoSEQ multiplex PCR, while TCRdb's copy carries only in-frame clones and drops some. The sample has around 94,000 clones; around nine tenths are singletons. Material for sequencing was peripheral blood. These receptors all stem from a man aged 50-60 years with active or convalescent COVID-19.

J is TRBJ2-7 and V is TRBV7-8; 7 bases align to TRBD2. Germline lookup yields CDR1 SGHVS and CDR2 FQNEAQ. V gave up 4 bases and J gave up 3 bases; unmatched junction bases: 6. The CDR3 is made up of 14 amino acids. CDR3 amino acids: CASSSRDYVYEQYF. Written as DNA, the CDR3 is TGTGCCAGCAGCTCCCGGGACTACGTCTACGAGCAGTACTTC. Full variable domain (remainder filled in from reference TRBV7-8 and TRBJ2-7): GAGVSQSPRYKVAKRGQDVALRCDPISGHVSLFWYQQALGQGPEFLTYFQNEAQLDKSGLPSDRFFAERPEGSVSTLKIQRTQQEDSAVYLCASSSRDYVYEQYFGPGTRLTVT.

The rearrangement joins TRBV28 to TRBJ1-4; 9 positions match TRBD1. Germline assignment: CDR1 MDHEN and CDR2 SYDVKM. Germline trimming cut 7 bases from V and 3 bases from J; bases unmatched to any gene: 6. The CDR3 length is 15 residues. The CDR3: CASIERTGANEKLFF. CDR3 nucleotide sequence: TGTGCCAGCATTGAAAGGACAGGGGCTAATGAAAAACTGTTTTTT.

The chain joins TRBV11-2 to TRBJ1-1, with 7 positions matching TRBD1. Germline trimming cut 5 bases from V and 5 bases from J; bases unmatched to any gene: 11. This CDR3 comprises 15 residues. Per the germline V gene, CDR1 is SGHAT and CDR2 is FQNNGV. The CDR3: CASSPRQGPSTEAFF. In DNA, the CDR3 is TGTGCCAGCAGCCCTAGACAGGGCCCGTCGACTGAAGCTTTCTTT.

J is TRBJ2-3 and V is TRBV7-2; perhaps TRBD1 as D (6 bases). Germline values: CDR1 SGHTA, CDR2 FQGNSA. The CDR3 totals 14 residues. Trimming stripped 4 bases from V and 3 bases from J, with 11 bases between. The CDR3 sequence: CASSYNGQTDTQYF. The CDR3 region has the DNA TGTGCCAGCAGCTACAATGGACAGACAGATACGCAGTATTTT.

The chain has TRBV27 and TRBJ1-1, with no clear D. Germline V CDR1 and CDR2: MNHEY, SMNVEV (reference sequence). Deletions cut 6 bases from V and 8 bases from J, with 7 bases between. There are 10 residues in the CDR3. The CDR3 DNA sequence: TGTGCCAGCAGGGGAGGAGAAGCTTTCTTT. Protein product: CASRGGEAFF.

This clone was counted between two and nine times. V gene TRBV29-1 combines with J gene TRBJ2-7; the match to TRBD1 covers 10 bases. CDR3 length: 13 amino acids. With V trimmed by 7 bases and J by 5 bases, 8 bases remained unmatched. Germline CDR1 SQVTM, CDR2 ANQGSEA. CDR3 loop: CSAQGQGSDEQYF. In DNA form, the CDR3 reads TGCAGCGCCCAGGGACAGGGGAGCGACGAGCAGTACTTC.

V is TRBV25-1 and J is TRBJ1-2, with unresolved D. V was clipped by 1 base and J by 8 bases, with 17 bases between them. This CDR3 spans 15 amino acids. The germline gives CDR1 MGHDK, CDR2 SYGVNS. DNA of the CDR3: TGTGCCAGCAGTGAATTCCCGGGAGGTAATGAAGGCTACACCTTC. This encodes CASSEFPGGNEGYTF.

This clone was seen once. The rearrangement uses TRBV20-1 and TRBJ2-2; TRBD1 matches at 7 bases. CDR3 length equals 11 residues. The V segment lost 7 bases and the J segment 7 bases; nucleotides outside the gene matches: 3. Germline CDR1 and CDR2: DFQATT and SNEGSKA (reference sequence). The CDR3 spells CSVRDSGELFF. CDR3 sequence (DNA): TGCAGTGTTCGGGACAGCGGGGAGCTGTTTTTT.

This clone was detected a few times. The chain joins TRBV19 to TRBJ2-3, with 7 nucleotides matching TRBD1. Germline V gene sequence: CDR1 LNHDA, CDR2 SQIVND (reference sequence). With 3 bases clipped from V and 4 bases from J, the junction kept 1 base outside the gene matches. The CDR3 runs 13 residues. For the CDR3, the DNA is TGTGCCAGTAGTATCCAGGGGGCAGATACGCAGTATTTT. Protein sequence: CASSIQGADTQYF. The full variable domain, with the rest looked up from reference TRBV19 and TRBJ2-3, is DGGITQSPKYLFRKEGQNVTLSCEQNLNHDAMYWYRQDPGQGLRLIYYSQIVNDFQKGDIAEGYSVSREKKESFPLTVTSAQKNPTAFYLCASSIQGADTQYFGPGTRLTVL.

The chain is built from TRBV3-1 (or the pseudogene TRBV3-2) and TRBJ2-5, with TRBD2 identical over 9 bases. Germline V gene data show CDR1 as LGHDT and CDR2 as YNNKEL (reference sequence). CDR3 length: 14 amino acids. V gave up 8 bases and J gave up 5 bases; unmatched junction bases: 9. This CDR3 reads CASDGGGAGETQYF. The CDR3 DNA reads TGTGCCAGCGATGGCGGGGGGGCCGGGGAGACCCAGTACTTC.

CDR3 amino acids: CSVERLLAQETQYF. DNA of the CDR3: TGCAGCGTTGAAAGACTCCTAGCCCAAGAGACCCAGTACTTC. The rearrangement links TRBV29-1 to TRBJ2-5; D may be TRBD2 (5 bases). The CDR3 contains 14 residues. V lost 2 bases, J lost 1 base, and 11 bases lay in between. Per the germline V gene, CDR1 is SQVTM and CDR2 is ANQGSEA.

The J gene is TRBJ1-5, the V gene TRBV24-1; D is unresolved. Trimming left V 6 bases short and J 4 bases short, with 9 bases between. CDR1 KGHDR and CDR2 SFDVKD come from the germline V gene. The length of the CDR3 is 13 residues. CDR3 in DNA: TGTGCCACCAGTCAAAGGACTAATCAGCCCCAGCATTTT. It encodes CATSQRTNQPQHF.

V gene TRBV19 combines with J gene TRBJ1-2; 8 nucleotides match TRBD1. Germline-derived CDR1 and CDR2 are LNHDA and SQIVND (reference sequence). Trimming cost V 3 bases and J 9 bases; bases outside gene matches: 18. This CDR3 is built from 17 residues. In DNA form, the CDR3 reads TGTGCCAGTAGTATCCTCCCTGGACAGGGTACGATAAGGAGCTACACCTTC. Translating gives CASSILPGQGTIRSYTF.

The gene calls are TRBV5-1 and TRBJ2-2, with D perhaps TRBD1 (5 bases). Germline values: CDR1 SGHRS, CDR2 YFSETQ. This CDR3 is 16 amino acids long. Between the trimmed V and J ends, which lost 1 base and 0 bases, there was a span of 10 bases. CDR3 residues: CASSLKQDPNTGELFF. The CDR3 DNA is TGCGCCAGCAGCTTGAAACAGGATCCGAACACCGGGGAGCTGTTTTTT.

The chain uses TRBV5-1 and TRBJ2-1, with D possibly TRBD1 on 6 matching bases. The CDR3 runs 15 residues. V was cut by 0 bases and J by 6 bases, with 13 bases left in between. Germline CDR1 is SGHRS and CDR2 is YFSETQ. The CDR3 is CASSLEGDTFNEQFF. The DNA of the CDR3 is TGCGCCAGCAGCTTGGAGGGGGACACCTTCAATGAGCAGTTCTTC. The entire variable domain, with the rest obtained from reference TRBV5-1 and TRBJ2-1, is as follows: KAGVTQTPRYLIKTRGQQVTLSCSPISGHRSVSWYQQTPGQGLQFLFEYFSETQRNKGNFPGRFSGRQFSNSRSEMNVSTLELGDSALYLCASSLEGDTFNEQFFGPGTRLTVL.

This clone showed up just once. This chain joins TRBV28 and TRBJ2-7, with D perhaps matching TRBD1 (6 bases). This CDR3 contains 13 residues. V lost 3 bases, J lost 6 bases, and 12 bases lay in between. Germline V gene lookup returns CDR1 MDHEN and CDR2 SYDVKM. In nucleotides, the CDR3 is TGTGCCAGCAGTTTGAGGTTCAGGGGCGAGCAGTACGTC. It codes for CASSLRFRGEQYV.

This clone appeared a single time. The chain carries TRBV3-1 (or the pseudogene TRBV3-2) and TRBJ2-2; 9 positions match TRBD2. The CDR3 covers 14 residues. V shed 1 base, J shed 11 bases, and the junction held 5 bases outside the gene matches. The germline V gene has CDR1 LGHDT and CDR2 YNNKEL (reference sequence). CDR3 nucleotides: TGTGCCAGCAGCCAAGTGGCGGGGGGGCTAGAGCTGTTTTTT. Translated: CASSQVAGGLELFF.

The J gene is TRBJ1-2, the V gene TRBV6-2 or TRBV6-3, with no clear D. Trimming shortened V by 2 bases and J by 5 bases, and 6 bases separated the two germline ends. This CDR3 has 12 amino acids. Germline CDR1 MNHEY, CDR2 SVGEGT. The CDR3 loop reads CASSYGSYGYTF. CDR3 sequence (DNA): TGTGCCAGCAGTTACGGTAGTTATGGCTACACCTTC.

The chain uses TRBV3-1 (or the pseudogene TRBV3-2) and TRBJ2-3; 9 nucleotides line up with TRBD1. There are 15 residues in the CDR3. The ends lost 1 base at V and 3 bases at J; junction bases unmatched: 2. Germline V lookup: CDR1 LGHDT, CDR2 YNNKEL (reference sequence). CDR3 coding DNA: TGTGCCAGCAGCCAAGCGACAGGGGGGACAGATACGCAGTATTTT. Encoded protein: CASSQATGGTDTQYF.